This T cell receptor (beta chain) originates from a study of T-cell reconstitution after alpha-beta-depleted transplantation in children. This clonotype was observed a handful of times. Unique molecular identifiers were incorporated during preparation of the TCRbeta library. MiXCR, applied by TCRdb to the PCR reads, yields one record per CDR3 protein. This sample has 200,000 to 250,000 distinct CDR3 sequences, with about 9.2% found just once. CDR3 length equals 13 residues. Germline V gene sequence: CDR1 MGHDK, CDR2 SYGVNS. Deletions cut 5 bases from V and 2 bases from J, with 9 bases between. This specimen consisted of PBMCs from the stem cell graft donor, obtained from the stem cell graft. This sequence joins TRBV25-1 and TRBJ2-5; a weak D match, TRBD2 (5 bases). This receptor was obtained from a human donor who donated a stem cell graft to a child with acute lymphoblastic leukemia. The CDR3 here is CASSSRGQETQYF. CDR3 nucleotide sequence: TGTGCCAGCAGTTCCCGGGGTCAAGAGACCCAGTACTTC.